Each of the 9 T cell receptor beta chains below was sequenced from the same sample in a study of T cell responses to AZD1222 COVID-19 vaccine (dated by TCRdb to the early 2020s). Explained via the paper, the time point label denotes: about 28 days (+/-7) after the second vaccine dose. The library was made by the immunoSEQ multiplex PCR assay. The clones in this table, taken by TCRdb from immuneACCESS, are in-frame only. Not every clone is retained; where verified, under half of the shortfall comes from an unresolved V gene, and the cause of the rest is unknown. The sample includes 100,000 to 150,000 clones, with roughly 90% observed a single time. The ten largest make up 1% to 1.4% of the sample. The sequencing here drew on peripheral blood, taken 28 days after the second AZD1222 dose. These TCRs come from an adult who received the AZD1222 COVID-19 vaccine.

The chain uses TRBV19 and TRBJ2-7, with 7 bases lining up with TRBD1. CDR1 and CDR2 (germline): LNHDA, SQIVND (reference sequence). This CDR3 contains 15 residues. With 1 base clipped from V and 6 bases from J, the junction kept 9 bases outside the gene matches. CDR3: CASSIATGKRSEQYF. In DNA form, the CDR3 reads TGTGCCAGTAGTATAGCGACAGGGAAACGGAGCGAGCAGTACTTC.

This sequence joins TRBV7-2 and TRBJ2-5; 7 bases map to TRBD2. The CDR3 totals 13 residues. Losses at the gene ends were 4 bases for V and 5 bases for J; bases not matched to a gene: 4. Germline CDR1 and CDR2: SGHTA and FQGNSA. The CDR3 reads CASSSSGMETQYF. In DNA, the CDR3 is TGTGCCAGCAGCTCCAGCGGGATGGAGACCCAGTACTTC.

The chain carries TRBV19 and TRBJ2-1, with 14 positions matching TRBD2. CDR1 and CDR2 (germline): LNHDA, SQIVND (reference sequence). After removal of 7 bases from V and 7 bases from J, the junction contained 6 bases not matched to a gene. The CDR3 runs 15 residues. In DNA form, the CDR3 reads TGTGCCAGTACAAGACTAGCGGGAGGGGCAAATGAGCAGTTCTTC. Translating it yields CASTRLAGGANEQFF.

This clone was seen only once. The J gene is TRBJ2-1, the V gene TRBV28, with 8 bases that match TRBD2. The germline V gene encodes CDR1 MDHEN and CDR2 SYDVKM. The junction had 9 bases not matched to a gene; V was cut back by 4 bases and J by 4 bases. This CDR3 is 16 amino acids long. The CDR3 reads CASSYAGTRGYNEQFF. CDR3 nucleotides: TGTGCCAGCAGTTACGCCGGGACTAGGGGGTACAATGAGCAGTTCTTC.

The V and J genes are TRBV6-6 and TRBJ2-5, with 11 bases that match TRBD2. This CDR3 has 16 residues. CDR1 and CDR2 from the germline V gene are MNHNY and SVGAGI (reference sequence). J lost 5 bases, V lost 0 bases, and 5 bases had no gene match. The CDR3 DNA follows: TGTGCCAGCAGTTACTCGCGGACTAGCGGGCGGGAGACCCAGTACTTC. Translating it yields CASSYSRTSGRETQYF.

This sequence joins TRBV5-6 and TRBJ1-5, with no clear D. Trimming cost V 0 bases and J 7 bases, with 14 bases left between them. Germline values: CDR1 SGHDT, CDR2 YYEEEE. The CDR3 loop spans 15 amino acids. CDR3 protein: CASSLAGEDRQPQHF. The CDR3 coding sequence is TGTGCCAGCAGCTTGGCTGGGGAGGATCGGCAGCCCCAGCATTTT.

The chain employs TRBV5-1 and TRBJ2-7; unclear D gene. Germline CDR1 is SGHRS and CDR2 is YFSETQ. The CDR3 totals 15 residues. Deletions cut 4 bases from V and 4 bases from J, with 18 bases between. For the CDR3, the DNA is TGCGCCAGCAGCCCCGTAGCAGCTGCCAGGTACGAGCAGTACTTC. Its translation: CASSPVAAARYEQYF.

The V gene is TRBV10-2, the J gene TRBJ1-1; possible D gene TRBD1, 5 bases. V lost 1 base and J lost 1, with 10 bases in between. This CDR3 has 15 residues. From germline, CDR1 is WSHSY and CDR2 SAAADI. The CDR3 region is CASSELRDGNTEAFF. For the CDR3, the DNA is TGCGCCAGCAGTGAGTTGAGGGACGGGAACACTGAAGCTTTCTTT.

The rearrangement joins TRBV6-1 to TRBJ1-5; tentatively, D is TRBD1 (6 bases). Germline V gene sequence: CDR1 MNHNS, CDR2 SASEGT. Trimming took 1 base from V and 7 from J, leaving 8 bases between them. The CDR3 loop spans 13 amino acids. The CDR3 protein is CASSEERGQPQHF. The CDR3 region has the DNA TGTGCCAGCAGTGAAGAAAGGGGGCAGCCCCAGCATTTT.